Detailed here is one T cell receptor (beta chain). Its antigen is currently unknown. This sample was included in a study of shared clonotypes between healthy human individuals. Study outcomes and limitations: Naive subsets generally exceeded memory subsets in estimated richness.

V was cut by 6 bases and J by 5 bases, with 21 bases left in between. The CDR3 is 16 amino acids. The germline gives CDR1 MNHEY, CDR2 SMNVEV (reference sequence). Naive CD8 cells comprised CD45RO-negative, CCR7-positively selected cells, excluding terminally differentiated effector memory CD45RA+ cells. Method: immunoSEQ multiplex PCR; TCRdb's copy keeps in-frame clones and lacks some. The top ten clones hold approximately 25% of a sample with about 680,000 clones, under 95% of them seen once. The rearrangement joins TRBV27 to TRBJ2-3; the D gene is possibly TRBD1 (5 bases). The origin of this receptor is a man aged 25-40 years in good health. The sequenced sample was naive CD8+ T cells sorted from blood. The CDR3 region has the DNA TGTGCCAGCAGCCCGGGCCCCAGGGTTGAAGGAGATACGCAGTATTTT. It specifies CASSPGPRVEGDTQYF.